Listed below are T cell receptor beta chains from one sample, sequenced in a study of blood T cells in healthy people across ages. TCRdb re-called the 5' RACE reads with MiXCR, one entry per CDR3 protein. In the table there are approximately 1,100,000 distinct CDR3 sequences, under 55% of which are singletons. The sample consisted of blood. The receptors derive from a woman between 55 and 75 years old in good health. Both conserved end residues are trimmed from each CDR3. The order of the fields is V gene, J gene, CDR3 protein.

V gene: TRBV27; J gene: .; CDR3 protein: ASSIGTGVMYEQY
V gene: TRBV29-1; J gene: TRBJ2-4; CDR3 protein: SVGDETGDQY
V gene: TRBV29-1; J gene: TRBJ1-5; CDR3 protein: SVDGQCTYSNQPQH
V gene: TRBV29-1; J gene: TRBJ2-7; CDR3 protein: SVAGGVYEQY
V gene: TRBV9; J gene: TRBJ2-2; CDR3 protein: ASSVVQHGTGELF
V gene: TRBV20-1; J gene: TRBJ2-7; CDR3 protein: SASKVYEQY
V gene: TRBV6-6; J gene: TRBJ2-1; CDR3 protein: ASSPHAGGGVEQF
V gene: TRBV10-2; J gene: TRBJ1-1; CDR3 protein: ASSDRSGTEAF
V gene: TRBV29-1; J gene: TRBJ2-7; CDR3 protein: SVLSGNPYEQY
V gene: TRBV5-1; J gene: TRBJ2-7; CDR3 protein: ASSRGQGESQY
V gene: TRBV3-1; J gene: TRBJ2-1; CDR3 protein: ASSQVFDEQF
V gene: TRBV29-1; J gene: TRBJ1-2; CDR3 protein: SVGGTGIRNYGYT
V gene: TRBV7-2; J gene: TRBJ2-3; CDR3 protein: ASSLQTGDTQY
V gene: TRBV14; J gene: TRBJ2-1; CDR3 protein: ASSELSSYNEQF
V gene: TRBV5-1; J gene: TRBJ2-1; CDR3 protein: ASSLVGDIAYNEQF
V gene: TRBV6-2/TRBV6-3; J gene: TRBJ2-5; CDR3 protein: ASSYPGGSQETQY
V gene: TRBV3-1; J gene: TRBJ2-1; CDR3 protein: ASSQGTSGRDRF
V gene: TRBV28; J gene: TRBJ1-5; CDR3 protein: ASSFGQGMGNQPQH
V gene: TRBV12-3/TRBV12-4; J gene: TRBJ2-1; CDR3 protein: ASNQGEGFHNEQF
V gene: TRBV5-6; J gene: TRBJ1-5; CDR3 protein: ASSGRDRTYNQPQH
V gene: TRBV15; J gene: TRBJ2-2; CDR3 protein: ATSRSRGPANTGELF
V gene: TRBV2; J gene: TRBJ2-3; CDR3 protein: ASSGLAGGPTDTQY
V gene: TRBV29-1; J gene: TRBJ2-3; CDR3 protein: SVRNLADTQY
V gene: TRBV6-5; J gene: TRBJ2-5; CDR3 protein: ASSYVLEVEQY
V gene: TRBV20-1; J gene: TRBJ1-2; CDR3 protein: SARKDRSYGYT
V gene: TRBV20-1; J gene: TRBJ2-1; CDR3 protein: SARVGGGPGQGEQF
V gene: TRBV4-1; J gene: TRBJ1-1; CDR3 protein: ACSQRGKTENTEVF
V gene: TRBV7-8; J gene: TRBJ2-1; CDR3 protein: ASSPVGGRAYNEQF
V gene: TRBV7-2; J gene: TRBJ2-4; CDR3 protein: ASSFGTSGLSTGQY
V gene: TRBV6-1; J gene: TRBJ2-7; CDR3 protein: ASTLAAADYEQY
V gene: TRBV7-9; J gene: TRBJ2-1; CDR3 protein: ASSPTRNTGNEQF
V gene: TRBV6-5; J gene: TRBJ1-2; CDR3 protein: ASSFSRQPVYGYT
V gene: TRBV20-1; J gene: TRBJ1-1; CDR3 protein: SARVPEAF
V gene: TRBV20-1; J gene: TRBJ1-2; CDR3 protein: SATRTEYGYT
V gene: TRBV20-1; J gene: TRBJ2-4; CDR3 protein: SAAWTLAKNIQY
V gene: TRBV20-1; J gene: TRBJ2-7; CDR3 protein: SARDSLAGGREQY
V gene: TRBV10-3; J gene: TRBJ2-5; CDR3 protein: ATGTGFGETQY